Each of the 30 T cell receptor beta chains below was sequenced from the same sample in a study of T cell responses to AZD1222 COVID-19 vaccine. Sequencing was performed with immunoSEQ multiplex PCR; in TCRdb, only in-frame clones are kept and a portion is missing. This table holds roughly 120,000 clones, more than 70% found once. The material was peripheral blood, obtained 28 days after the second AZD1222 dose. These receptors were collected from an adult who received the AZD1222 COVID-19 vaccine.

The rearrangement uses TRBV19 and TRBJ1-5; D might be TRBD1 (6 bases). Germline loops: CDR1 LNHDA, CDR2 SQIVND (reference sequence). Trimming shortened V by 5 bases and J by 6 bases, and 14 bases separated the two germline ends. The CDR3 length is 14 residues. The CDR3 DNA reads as TGTGCCAGTAGTTCAAACAGGGATCGTCAGCCCCAGCATTTT. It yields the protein CASSSNRDRQPQHF.

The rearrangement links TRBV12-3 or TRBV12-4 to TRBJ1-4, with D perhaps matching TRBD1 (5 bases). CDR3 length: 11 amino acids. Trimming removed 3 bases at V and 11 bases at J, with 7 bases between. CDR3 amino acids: CASSFEGKLFF. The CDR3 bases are TGTGCCAGCAGTTTTGAGGGGAAACTGTTTTTT.

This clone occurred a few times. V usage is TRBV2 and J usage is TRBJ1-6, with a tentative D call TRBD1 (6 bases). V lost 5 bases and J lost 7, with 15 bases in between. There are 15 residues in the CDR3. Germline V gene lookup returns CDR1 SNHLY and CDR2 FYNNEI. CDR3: CASSPTGARNSPLHF. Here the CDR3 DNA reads TGTGCCAGCAGTCCGACGGGGGCGAGGAATTCACCCCTCCACTTT.

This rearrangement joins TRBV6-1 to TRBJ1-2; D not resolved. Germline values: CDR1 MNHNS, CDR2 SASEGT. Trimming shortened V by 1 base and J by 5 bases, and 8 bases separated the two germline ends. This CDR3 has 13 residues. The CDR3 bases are TGTGCCAGCAGTGAAGGGGGTGGTTATGGCTACACCTTC. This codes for CASSEGGGYGYTF.

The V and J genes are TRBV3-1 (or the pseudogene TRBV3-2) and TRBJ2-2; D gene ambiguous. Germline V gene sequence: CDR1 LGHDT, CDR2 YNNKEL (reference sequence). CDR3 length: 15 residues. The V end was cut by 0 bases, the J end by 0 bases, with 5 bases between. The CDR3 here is CASSQDPANTGELFF. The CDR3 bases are TGTGCCAGCAGCCAAGATCCGGCGAACACCGGGGAGCTGTTTTTT.

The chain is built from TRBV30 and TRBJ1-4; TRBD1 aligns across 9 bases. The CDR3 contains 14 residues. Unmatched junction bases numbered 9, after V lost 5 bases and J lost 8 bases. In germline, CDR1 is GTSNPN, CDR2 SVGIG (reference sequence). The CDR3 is CAWGPGQGTEKLFF. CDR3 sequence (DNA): TGTGCCTGGGGACCGGGACAGGGTACCGAAAAACTGTTTTTT.

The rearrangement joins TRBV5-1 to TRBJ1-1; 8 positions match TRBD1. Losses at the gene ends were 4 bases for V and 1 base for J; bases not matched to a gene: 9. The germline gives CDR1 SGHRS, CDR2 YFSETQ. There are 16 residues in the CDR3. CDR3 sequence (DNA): TGCGCCAGCAGCCCCGGACAGGGCGGAGGGAACACTGAAGCTTTCTTT. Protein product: CASSPGQGGGNTEAFF.

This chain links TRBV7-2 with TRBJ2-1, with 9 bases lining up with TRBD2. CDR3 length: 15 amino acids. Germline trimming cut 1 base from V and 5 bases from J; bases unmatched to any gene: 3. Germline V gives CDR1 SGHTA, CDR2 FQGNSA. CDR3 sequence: CASSLEPSGDNEQFF. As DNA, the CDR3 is TGTGCCAGCAGCTTAGAGCCTAGCGGGGACAATGAGCAGTTCTTC.

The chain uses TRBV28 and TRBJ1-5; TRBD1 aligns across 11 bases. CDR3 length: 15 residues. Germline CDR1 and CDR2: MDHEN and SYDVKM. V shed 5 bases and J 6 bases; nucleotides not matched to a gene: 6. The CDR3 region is CASSPGQGVGQPQHF. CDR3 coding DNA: TGTGCCAGCAGTCCGGGACAGGGGGTCGGTCAGCCCCAGCATTTT. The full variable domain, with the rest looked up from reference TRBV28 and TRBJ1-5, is DVKVTQSSRYLVKRTGEKVFLECVQDMDHENMFWYRQDPGLGLRLIYFSYDVKMKEKGDIPEGYSVSREKKERFSLILESASTNQTSMYLCASSPGQGVGQPQHFGDGTRLSIL.

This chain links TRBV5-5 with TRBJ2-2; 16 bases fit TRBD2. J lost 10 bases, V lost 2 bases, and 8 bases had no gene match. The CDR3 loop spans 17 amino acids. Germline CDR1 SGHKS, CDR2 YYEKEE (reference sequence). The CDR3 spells CASSFMGLAGGPVELFF. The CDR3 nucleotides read TGTGCCAGCAGCTTCATGGGACTAGCGGGGGGGCCGGTGGAGCTGTTTTTT.

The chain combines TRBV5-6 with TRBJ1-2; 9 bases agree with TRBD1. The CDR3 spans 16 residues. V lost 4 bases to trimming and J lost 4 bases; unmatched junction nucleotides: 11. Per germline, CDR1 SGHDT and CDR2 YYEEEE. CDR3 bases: TGTGCCAGCAGCGGAGGGACAGGGAGCGGGGGCTATGGCTACACCTTC. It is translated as CASSGGTGSGGYGYTF. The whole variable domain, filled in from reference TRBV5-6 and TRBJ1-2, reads DAGVTQSPTHLIKTRGQQVTLRCSPKSGHDTVSWYQQALGQGPQFIFQYYEEEERQRGNFPDRFSGHQFPNYSSELNVNALLLGDSALYLCASSGGTGSGGYGYTFGSGTRLTVV.

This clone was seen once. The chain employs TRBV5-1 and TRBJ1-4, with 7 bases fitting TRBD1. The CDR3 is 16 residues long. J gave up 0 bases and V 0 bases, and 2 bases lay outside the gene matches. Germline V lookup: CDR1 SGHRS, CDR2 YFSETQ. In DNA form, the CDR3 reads TGCGCCAGCAGCTTGGTAACAGGGGCAACTAATGAAAAACTGTTTTTT. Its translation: CASSLVTGATNEKLFF. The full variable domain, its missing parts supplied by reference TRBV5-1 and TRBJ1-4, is KAGVTQTPRYLIKTRGQQVTLSCSPISGHRSVSWYQQTPGQGLQFLFEYFSETQRNKGNFPGRFSGRQFSNSRSEMNVSTLELGDSALYLCASSLVTGATNEKLFFGSGTQLSVL.

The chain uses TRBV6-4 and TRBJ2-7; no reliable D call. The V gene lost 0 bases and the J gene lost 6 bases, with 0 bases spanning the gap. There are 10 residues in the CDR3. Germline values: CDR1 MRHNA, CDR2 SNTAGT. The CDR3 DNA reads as TGTGCCAGCAGTGACTCCGAGCAGTACTTC. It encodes CASSDSEQYF.

The CDR3 DNA sequence: TGTGCCAGCAGAATACGCGGGGGTAACACCGGGGAGCTGTTTTTT. Translating it yields CASRIRGGNTGELFF. The V call is TRBV6-5, the J call TRBJ2-2; TRBD2 matches 7 bases. V was pared by 6 bases and J by 2 bases, with 6 bases of the junction left unmatched. Per the germline V gene, CDR1 is MNHEY and CDR2 is SVGAGI. This CDR3 comprises 15 residues.

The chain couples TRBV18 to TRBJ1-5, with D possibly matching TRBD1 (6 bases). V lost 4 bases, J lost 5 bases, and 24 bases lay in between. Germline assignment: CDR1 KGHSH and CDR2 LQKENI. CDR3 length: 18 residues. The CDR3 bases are TGTGCCAGCTCACGAACATCGATCACTACAGGGTCCGATCAGCCCCAGCATTTT. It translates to CASSRTSITTGSDQPQHF.

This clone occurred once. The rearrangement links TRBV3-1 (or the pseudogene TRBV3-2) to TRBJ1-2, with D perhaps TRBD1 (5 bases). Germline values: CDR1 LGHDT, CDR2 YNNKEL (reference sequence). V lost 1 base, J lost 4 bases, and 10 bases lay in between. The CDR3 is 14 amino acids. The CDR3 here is CASSQVPGGYGYTF. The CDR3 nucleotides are TGTGCCAGCAGCCAAGTGCCGGGGGGCTATGGCTACACCTTC.

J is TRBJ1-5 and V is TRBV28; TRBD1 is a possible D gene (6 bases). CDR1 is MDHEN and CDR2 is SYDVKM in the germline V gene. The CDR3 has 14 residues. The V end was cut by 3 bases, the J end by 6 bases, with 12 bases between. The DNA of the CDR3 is TGTGCCAGCAGTTTTCCGGGGGGCTCTCAGCCCCAGCATTTT. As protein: CASSFPGGSQPQHF.

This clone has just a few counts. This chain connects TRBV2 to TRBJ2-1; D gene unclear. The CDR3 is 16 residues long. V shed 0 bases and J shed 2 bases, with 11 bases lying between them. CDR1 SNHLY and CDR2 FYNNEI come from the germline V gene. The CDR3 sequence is CASSEAPPLTYNEQFF. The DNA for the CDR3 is TGTGCCAGCAGTGAAGCTCCCCCCCTCACCTACAATGAGCAGTTCTTC. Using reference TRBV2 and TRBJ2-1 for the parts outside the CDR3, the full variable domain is EPEVTQTPSHQVTQMGQEVILRCVPISNHLYFYWYRQILGQKVEFLVSFYNNEISEKSEIFDDQFSVERPDGSNFTLKIRSTKLEDSAMYFCASSEAPPLTYNEQFFGPGTRLTVL.

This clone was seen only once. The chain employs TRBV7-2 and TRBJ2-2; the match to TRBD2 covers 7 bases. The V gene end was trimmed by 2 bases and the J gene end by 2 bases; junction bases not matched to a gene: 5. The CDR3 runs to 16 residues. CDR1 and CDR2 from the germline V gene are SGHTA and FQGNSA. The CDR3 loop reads CASSLTLAANTGELFF. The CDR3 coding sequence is TGTGCCAGCAGCTTAACCCTAGCGGCTAACACCGGGGAGCTGTTTTTT.

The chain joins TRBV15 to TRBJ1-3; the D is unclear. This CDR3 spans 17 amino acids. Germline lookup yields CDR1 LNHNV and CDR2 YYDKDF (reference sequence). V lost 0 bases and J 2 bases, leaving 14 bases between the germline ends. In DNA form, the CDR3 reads TGTGCCACCAGCAGAGATATTGACGGCCGCCCTGGAAACACCATATATTTT. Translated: CATSRDIDGRPGNTIYF. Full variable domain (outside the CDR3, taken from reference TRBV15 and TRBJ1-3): DAMVIQNPRYQVTQFGKPVTLSCSQTLNHNVMYWYQQKSSQAPKLLFHYYDKDFNNEADTPDNFQSRRPNTSFCFLDIRSPGLGDTAMYLCATSRDIDGRPGNTIYFGEGSWLTVV.

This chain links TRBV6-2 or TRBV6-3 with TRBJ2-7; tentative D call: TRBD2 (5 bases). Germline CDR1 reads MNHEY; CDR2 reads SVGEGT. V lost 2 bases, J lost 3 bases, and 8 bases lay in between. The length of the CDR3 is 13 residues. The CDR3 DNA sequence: TGTGCCAGCAGTTACGAGGGCCTCTACGAGCAGTACTTC. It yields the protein CASSYEGLYEQYF.

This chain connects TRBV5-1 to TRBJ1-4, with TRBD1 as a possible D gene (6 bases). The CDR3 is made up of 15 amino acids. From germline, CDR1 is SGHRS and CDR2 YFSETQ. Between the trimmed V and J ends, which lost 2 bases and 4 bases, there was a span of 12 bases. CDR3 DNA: TGCGCCAGCAGCTTTGGACAGACCTTTAATGAAAAACTGTTTTTT. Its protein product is CASSFGQTFNEKLFF.

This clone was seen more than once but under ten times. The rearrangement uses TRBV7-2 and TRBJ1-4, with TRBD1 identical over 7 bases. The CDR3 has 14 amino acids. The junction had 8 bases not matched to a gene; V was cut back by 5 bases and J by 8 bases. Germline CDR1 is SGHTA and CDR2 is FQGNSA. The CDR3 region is CASSQTGRDEKLFF. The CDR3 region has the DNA TGTGCCAGCAGCCAGACAGGGAGGGACGAAAAACTGTTTTTT.

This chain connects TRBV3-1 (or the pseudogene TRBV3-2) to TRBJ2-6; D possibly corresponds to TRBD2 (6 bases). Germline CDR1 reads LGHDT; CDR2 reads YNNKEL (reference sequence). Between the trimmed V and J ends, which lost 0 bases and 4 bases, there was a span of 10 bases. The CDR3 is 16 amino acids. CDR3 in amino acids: CASSQDSGGGANVLTF. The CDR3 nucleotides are TGTGCCAGCAGCCAAGATTCCGGGGGAGGGGCCAACGTCCTGACTTTC.

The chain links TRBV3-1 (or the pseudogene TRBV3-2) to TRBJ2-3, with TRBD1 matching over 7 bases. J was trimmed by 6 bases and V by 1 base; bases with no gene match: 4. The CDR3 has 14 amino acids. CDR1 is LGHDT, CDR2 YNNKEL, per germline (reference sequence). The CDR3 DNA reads TGTGCCAGCAGCCAAGTTTCCAGGGGGGATACGCAGTATTTT. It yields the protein CASSQVSRGDTQYF.

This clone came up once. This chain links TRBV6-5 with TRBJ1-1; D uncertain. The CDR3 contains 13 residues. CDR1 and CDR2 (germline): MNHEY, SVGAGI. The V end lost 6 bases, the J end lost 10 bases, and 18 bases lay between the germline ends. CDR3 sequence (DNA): TGTGCCAGCAGCACTACAAGCACACGGGGAGCTTTCTTT. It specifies CASSTTSTRGAFF.

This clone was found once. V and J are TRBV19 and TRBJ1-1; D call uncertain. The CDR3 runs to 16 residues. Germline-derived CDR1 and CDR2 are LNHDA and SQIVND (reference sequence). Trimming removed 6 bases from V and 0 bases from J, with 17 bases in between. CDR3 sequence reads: CASRRPGYKMNTEAFF. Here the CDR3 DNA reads TGTGCCAGTAGACGGCCGGGGTACAAAATGAACACTGAAGCTTTCTTT.

The CDR3 region has the DNA TGTGCCAGCAGCTCCACCGGGGTAACTGAAGCTTTCTTT. Translation: CASSSTGVTEAFF. The rearrangement joins TRBV7-9 to TRBJ1-1, with no clear D. This CDR3 region has 13 residues. V lost 4 bases and J lost 5, with 11 bases in between. Looked up from germline, CDR1 is SEHNR and CDR2 is FQNEAQ (reference sequence).

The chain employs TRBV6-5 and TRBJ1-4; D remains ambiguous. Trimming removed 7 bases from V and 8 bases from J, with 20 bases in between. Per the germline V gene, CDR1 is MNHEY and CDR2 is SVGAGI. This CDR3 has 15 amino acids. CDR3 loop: CASTPVFREGEKLFF. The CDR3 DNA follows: TGTGCCAGCACCCCCGTATTCCGCGAGGGCGAAAAACTGTTTTTT.

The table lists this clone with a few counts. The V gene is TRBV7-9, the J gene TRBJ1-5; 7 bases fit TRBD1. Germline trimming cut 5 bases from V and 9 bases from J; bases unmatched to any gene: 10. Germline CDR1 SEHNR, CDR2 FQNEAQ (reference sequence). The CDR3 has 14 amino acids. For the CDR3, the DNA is TGTGCCAGCAGCCGCGGCGGCCAGGGGGGGCCCCAGCATTTT. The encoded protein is CASSRGGQGGPQHF.